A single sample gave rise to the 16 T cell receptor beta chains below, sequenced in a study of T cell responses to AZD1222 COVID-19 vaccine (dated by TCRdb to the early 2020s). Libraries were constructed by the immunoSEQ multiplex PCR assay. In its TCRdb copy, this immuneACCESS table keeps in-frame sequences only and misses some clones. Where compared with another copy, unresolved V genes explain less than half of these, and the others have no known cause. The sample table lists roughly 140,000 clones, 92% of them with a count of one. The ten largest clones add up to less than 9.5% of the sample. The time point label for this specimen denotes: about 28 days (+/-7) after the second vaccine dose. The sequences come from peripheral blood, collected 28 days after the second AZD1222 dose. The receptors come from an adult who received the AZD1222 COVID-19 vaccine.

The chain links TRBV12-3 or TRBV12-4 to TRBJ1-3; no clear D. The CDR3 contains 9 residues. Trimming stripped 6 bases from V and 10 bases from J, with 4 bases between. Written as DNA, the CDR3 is TGTGCCAGCAGCCCGACCATATATTTT. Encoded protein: CASSPTIYF.

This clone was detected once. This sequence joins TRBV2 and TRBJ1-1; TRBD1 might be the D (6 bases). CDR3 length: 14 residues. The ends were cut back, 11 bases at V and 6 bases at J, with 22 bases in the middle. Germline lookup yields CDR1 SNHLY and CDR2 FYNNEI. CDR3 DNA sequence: TGTGCCTTCCGGCAAGTGGGGGCCAGCTCTGAAGCTTTCTTT. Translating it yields CAFRQVGASSEAFF.

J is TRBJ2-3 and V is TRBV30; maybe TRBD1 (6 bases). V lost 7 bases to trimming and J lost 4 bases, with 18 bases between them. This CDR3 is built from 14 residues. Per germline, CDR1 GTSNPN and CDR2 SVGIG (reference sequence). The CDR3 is CALDSLQGADTQYF. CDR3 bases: TGTGCCTTGGACTCCCTACAGGGCGCAGATACGCAGTATTTT. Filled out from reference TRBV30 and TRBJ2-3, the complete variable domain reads SQTIHQWPATLVQPVGSPLSLECTVEGTSNPNLYWYRQAAGRGLQLLFYSVGIGQISSEVPQNLSASRPQDRQFILSSKKLLLSDSGFYLCALDSLQGADTQYFGPGTRLTVL.

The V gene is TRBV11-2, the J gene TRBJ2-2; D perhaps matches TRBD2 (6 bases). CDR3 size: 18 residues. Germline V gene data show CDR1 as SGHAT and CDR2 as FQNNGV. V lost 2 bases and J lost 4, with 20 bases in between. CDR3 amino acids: CASSLNGPGGASTGELFF. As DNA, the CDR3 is TGTGCCAGCAGCTTAAATGGCCCCGGAGGGGCGAGCACCGGGGAGCTGTTTTTT.

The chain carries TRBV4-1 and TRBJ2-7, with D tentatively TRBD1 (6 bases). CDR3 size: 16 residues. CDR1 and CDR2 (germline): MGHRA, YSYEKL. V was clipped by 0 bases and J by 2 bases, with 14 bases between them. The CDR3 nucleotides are TGCGCCAGCAGCCAAGAGATGGACAGAACTACCTACGAGCAGTACTTC. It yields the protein CASSQEMDRTTYEQYF.

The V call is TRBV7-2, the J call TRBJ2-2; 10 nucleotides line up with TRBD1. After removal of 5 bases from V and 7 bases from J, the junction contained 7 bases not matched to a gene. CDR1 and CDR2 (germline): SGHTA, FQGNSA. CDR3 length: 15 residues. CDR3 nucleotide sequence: TGTGCCAGCAGCACCGGGACAGGGGCGATCGGGGAGCTGTTTTTT. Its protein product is CASSTGTGAIGELFF.

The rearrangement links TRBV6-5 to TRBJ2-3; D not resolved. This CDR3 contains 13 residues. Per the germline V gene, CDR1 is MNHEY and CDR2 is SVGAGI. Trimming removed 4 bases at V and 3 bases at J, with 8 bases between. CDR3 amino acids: CASSSGQTDTQYF. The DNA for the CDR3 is TGTGCCAGCAGTTCTGGGCAAACAGATACGCAGTATTTT.

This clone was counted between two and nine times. The chain's CDR3 is CASSLEAHSNYGYTF. The CDR3 DNA follows: TGTGCCAGCAGCTTGGAGGCACATTCTAACTATGGCTACACCTTC. This chain connects TRBV5-5 to TRBJ1-2; D gene unclear. Deletions cut 0 bases from V and 0 bases from J, with 9 bases between. The CDR3 contains 15 residues. Germline lookup yields CDR1 SGHKS and CDR2 YYEKEE (reference sequence).

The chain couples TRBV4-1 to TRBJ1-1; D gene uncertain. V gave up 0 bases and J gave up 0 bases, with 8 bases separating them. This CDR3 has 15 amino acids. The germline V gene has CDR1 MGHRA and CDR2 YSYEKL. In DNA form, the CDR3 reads TGCGCCAGCAGCCAAGATCTTATCATGAACACTGAAGCTTTCTTT. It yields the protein CASSQDLIMNTEAFF.

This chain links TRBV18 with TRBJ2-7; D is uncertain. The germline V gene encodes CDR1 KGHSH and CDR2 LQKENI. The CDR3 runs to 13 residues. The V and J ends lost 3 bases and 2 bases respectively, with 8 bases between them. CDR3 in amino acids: CASSPGTTYEQYF. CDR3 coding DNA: TGTGCCAGCTCACCGGGAACGACCTACGAGCAGTACTTC.

This CDR3 reads CASSRTPWGFSGKQETQYF. The DNA for the CDR3 is TGTGCCAGCAGCCGAACCCCCTGGGGGTTTTCGGGCAAACAAGAGACCCAGTACTTC. The rearrangement uses TRBV7-9 and TRBJ2-5, with D perhaps matching TRBD1 or TRBD2 (5 bases each). V dropped 5 bases and J dropped 2 bases, with 27 bases sitting between them. This CDR3 is 19 amino acids long. CDR1 and CDR2 (germline): SEHNR, FQNEAQ (reference sequence).

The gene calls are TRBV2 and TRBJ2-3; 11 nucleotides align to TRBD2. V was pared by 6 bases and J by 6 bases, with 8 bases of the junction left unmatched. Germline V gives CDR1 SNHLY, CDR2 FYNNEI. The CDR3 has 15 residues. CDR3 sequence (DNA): TGTGCCAGCAGAGAGAGGACTAGCGGGTGGGATACGCAGTATTTT. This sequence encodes CASRERTSGWDTQYF. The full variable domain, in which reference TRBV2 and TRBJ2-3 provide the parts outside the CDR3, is EPEVTQTPSHQVTQMGQEVILRCVPISNHLYFYWYRQILGQKVEFLVSFYNNEISEKSEIFDDQFSVERPDGSNFTLKIRSTKLEDSAMYFCASRERTSGWDTQYFGPGTRLTVL.

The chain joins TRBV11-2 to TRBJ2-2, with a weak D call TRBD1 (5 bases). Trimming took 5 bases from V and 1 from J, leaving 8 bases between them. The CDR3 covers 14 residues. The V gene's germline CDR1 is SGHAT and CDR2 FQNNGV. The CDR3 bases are TGTGCCAGCAGCCTTACAGGGAACACCGGGGAGCTGTTTTTT. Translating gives CASSLTGNTGELFF. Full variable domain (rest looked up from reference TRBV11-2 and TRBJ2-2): EAGVAQSPRYKIIEKRQSVAFWCNPISGHATLYWYQQILGQGPKLLIQFQNNGVVDDSQLPKDRFSAERLKGVDSTLKIQPAKLEDSAVYLCASSLTGNTGELFFGEGSRLTVL.

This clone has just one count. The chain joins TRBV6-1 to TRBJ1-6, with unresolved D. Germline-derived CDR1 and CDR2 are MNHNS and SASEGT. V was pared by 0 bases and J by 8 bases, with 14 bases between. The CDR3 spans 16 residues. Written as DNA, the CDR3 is TGTGCCAGCAGTGAAGCTGGGTGGAGAGAATATTCACCCCTCCACTTT. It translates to CASSEAGWREYSPLHF.

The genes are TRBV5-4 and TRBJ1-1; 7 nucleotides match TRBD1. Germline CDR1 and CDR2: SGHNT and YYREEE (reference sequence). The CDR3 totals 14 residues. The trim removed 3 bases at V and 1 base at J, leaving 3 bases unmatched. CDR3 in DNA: TGTGCCAGCAGCTCGGGACAGACGAACACTGAAGCTTTCTTT. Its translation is CASSSGQTNTEAFF.

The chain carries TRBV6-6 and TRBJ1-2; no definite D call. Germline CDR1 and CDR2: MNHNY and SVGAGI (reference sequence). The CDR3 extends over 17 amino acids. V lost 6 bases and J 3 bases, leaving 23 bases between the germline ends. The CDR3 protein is CASSRRLAVGEDYGYTF. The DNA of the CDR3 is TGTGCCAGCAGCCGACGGCTCGCAGTGGGAGAGGACTATGGCTACACCTTC.